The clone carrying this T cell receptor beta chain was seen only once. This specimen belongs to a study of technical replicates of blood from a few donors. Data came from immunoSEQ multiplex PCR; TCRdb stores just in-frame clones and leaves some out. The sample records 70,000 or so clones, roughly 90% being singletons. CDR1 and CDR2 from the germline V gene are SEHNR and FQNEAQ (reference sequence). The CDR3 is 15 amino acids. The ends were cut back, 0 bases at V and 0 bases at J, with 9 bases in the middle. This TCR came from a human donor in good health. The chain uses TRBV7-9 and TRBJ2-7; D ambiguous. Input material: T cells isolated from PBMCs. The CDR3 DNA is TGTGCCAGCAGCTTAGCGCTAGGCTACTCCTACGAGCAGTACTTC. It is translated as CASSLALGYSYEQYF.